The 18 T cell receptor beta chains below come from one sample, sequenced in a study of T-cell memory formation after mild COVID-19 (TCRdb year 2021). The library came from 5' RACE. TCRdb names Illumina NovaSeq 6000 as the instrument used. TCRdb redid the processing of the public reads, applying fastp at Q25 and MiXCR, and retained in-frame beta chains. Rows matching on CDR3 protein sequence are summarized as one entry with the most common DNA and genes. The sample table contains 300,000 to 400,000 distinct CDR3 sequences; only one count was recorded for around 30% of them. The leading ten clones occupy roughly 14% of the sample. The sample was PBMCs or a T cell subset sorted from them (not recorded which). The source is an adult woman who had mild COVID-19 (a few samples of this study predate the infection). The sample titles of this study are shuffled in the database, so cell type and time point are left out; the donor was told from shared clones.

CDR3 coding DNA: TGTGCCAGCAGCGTGGACGGAGGCCCTTCAAGCTACACCTTC. Amino acids: CASSVDGGPSSYTF. This chain uses TRBV5-4 with TRBJ1-2; no clear D. V lost 4 bases and J 9 bases, leaving 19 bases between the germline ends. Germline CDR1 and CDR2: SGHNT and YYREEE (reference sequence). The CDR3 has 14 residues.

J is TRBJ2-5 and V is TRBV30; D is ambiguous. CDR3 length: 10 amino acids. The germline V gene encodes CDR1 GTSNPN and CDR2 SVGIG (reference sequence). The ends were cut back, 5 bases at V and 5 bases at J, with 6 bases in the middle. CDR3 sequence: CAWGRETQYF. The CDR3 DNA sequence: TGTGCCTGGGGACGGGAGACCCAGTACTTC.

In nucleotides, the CDR3 is TGTGCCAGCAGCCAGACAGGCGGCGAGCAGTTCTTC. Residues: CASSQTGGEQFF. V and J are TRBV7-2 and TRBJ2-1; a possible D gene is TRBD1 (6 bases). Germline loops: CDR1 SGHTA, CDR2 FQGNSA. V lost 5 bases and J lost 10, with 12 bases in between. The CDR3 length is 12 residues.

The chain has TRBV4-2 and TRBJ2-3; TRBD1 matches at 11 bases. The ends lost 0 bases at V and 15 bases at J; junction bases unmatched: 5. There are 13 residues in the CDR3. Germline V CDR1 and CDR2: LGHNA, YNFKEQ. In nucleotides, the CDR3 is TGTGCCAGCAGCCAAGACGCCGGGACAGGGGGATATTTT. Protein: CASSQDAGTGGYF.

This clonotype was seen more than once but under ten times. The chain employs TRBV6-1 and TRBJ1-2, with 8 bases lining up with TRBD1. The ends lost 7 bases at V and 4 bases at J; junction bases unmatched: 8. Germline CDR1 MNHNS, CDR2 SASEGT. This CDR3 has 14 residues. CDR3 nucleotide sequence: TGTGCCAGCAACCCAACAGGGGGAACCTATGGCTACACCTTC. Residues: CASNPTGGTYGYTF.

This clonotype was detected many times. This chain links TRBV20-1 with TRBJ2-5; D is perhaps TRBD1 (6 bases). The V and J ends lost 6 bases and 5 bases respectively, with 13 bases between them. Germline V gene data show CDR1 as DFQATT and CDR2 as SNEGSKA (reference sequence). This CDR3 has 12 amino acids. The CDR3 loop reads CSAQDRRETQYF. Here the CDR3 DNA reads TGCAGTGCACAAGACAGGAGGGAGACCCAGTACTTC.

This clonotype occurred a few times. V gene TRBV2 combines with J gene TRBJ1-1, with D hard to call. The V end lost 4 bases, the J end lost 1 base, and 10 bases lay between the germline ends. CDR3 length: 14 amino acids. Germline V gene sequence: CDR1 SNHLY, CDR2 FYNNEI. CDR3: CASSVERRNTEAFF. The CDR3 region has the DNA TGTGCCAGCAGTGTAGAACGAAGGAACACTGAAGCTTTCTTT.

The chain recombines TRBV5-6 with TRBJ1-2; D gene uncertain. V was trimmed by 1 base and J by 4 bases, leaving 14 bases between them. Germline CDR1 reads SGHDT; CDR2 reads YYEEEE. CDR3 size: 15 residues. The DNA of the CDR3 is TGTGCCAGCAGCTTGAGTCCGGTCGGCGCCTATGGCTACACCTTC. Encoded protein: CASSLSPVGAYGYTF. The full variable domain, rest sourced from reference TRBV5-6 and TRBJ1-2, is DAGVTQSPTHLIKTRGQQVTLRCSPKSGHDTVSWYQQALGQGPQFIFQYYEEEERQRGNFPDRFSGHQFPNYSSELNVNALLLGDSALYLCASSLSPVGAYGYTFGSGTRLTVV.

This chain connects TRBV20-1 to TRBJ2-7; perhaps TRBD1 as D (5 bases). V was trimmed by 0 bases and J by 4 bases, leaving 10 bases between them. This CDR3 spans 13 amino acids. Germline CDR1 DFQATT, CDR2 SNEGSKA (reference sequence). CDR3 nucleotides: TGCAGTGCTAGAGAACCAGGGTGGTACGAGCAGTACTTC. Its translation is CSAREPGWYEQYF.

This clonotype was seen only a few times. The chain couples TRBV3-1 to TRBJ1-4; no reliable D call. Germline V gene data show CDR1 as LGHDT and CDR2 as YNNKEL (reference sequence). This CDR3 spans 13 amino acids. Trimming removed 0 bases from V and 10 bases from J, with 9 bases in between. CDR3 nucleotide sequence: TGTGCCAGCAGCCAAGACAACGAGGGAAAACTGTTTTTT. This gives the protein CASSQDNEGKLFF.

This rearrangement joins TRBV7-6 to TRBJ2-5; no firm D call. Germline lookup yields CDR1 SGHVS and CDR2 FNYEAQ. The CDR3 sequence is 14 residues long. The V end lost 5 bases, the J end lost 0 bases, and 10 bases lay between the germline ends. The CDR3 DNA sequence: TGTGCCAGCAGCCCGAGAACGTACCAAGAGACCCAGTACTTC. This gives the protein CASSPRTYQETQYF.

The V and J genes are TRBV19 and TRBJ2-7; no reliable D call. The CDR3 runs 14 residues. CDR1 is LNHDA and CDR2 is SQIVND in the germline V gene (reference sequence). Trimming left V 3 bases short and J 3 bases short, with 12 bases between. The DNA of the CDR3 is TGTGCCAGTAGTATTAGGGCAGCCATCTACGAGCAGTACTTC. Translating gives CASSIRAAIYEQYF.

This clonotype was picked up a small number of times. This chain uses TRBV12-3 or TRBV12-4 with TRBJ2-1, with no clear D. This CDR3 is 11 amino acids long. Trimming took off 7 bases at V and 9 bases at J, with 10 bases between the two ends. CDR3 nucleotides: TGTGCCAGCATGTTGCAAATTGAGCAGTTCTTC. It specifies CASMLQIEQFF.

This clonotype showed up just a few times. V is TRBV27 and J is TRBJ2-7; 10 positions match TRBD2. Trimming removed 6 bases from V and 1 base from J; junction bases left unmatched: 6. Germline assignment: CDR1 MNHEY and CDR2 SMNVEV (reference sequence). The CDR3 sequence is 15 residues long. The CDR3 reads CASSPRLAGSYEQYF. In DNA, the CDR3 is TGTGCCAGCAGCCCACGACTAGCGGGTTCCTACGAGCAGTACTTC.

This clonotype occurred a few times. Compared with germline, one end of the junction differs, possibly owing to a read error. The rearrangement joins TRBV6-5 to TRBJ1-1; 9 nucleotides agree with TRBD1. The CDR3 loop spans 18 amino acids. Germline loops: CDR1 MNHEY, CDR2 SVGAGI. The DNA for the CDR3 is TGTGCCAGCAGTTACTCGAGGCTTCGCGGGACAGGGAACGCTGAAGCTTTCTTT. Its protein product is CASSYSRLRGTGNAEAFF.

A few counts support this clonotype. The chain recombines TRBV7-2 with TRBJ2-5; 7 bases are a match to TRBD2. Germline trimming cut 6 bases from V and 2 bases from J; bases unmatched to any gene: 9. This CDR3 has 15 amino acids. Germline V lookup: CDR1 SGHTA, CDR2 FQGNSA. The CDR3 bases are TGTGCCAGCAGAACTTTTGGCGGGAGACAAGAGACCCAGTACTTC. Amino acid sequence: CASRTFGGRQETQYF.

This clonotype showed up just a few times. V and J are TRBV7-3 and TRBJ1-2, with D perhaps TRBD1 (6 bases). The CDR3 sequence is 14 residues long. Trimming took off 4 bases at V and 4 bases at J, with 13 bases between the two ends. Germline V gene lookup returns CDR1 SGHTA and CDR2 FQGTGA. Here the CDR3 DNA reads TGTGCCAGCAGCTCAGGGGACGGCGGCTATGGCTACACCTTC. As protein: CASSSGDGGYGYTF.

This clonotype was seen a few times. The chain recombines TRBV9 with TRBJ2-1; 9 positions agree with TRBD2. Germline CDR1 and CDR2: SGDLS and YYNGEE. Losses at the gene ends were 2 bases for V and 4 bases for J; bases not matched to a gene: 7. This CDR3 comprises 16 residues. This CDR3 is CASSVRLAENYNEQFF. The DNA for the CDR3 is TGTGCCAGCAGCGTTAGACTAGCGGAAAATTACAATGAGCAGTTCTTC.